Sequencing of this T cell receptor beta chain was carried out in a study of cytomegalovirus exposure and HLA in healthy donors. Trimming cost V 5 bases and J 6 bases, with 13 bases left between them. The V gene's germline CDR1 is LNHDA and CDR2 SQIVND (reference sequence). The CDR3 consists of 13 residues. The PCR had 60 Vbeta and 13 Jbeta primers. Repertoires were generated with immunoSEQ multiplex PCR, while TCRdb's copy carries only in-frame clones and drops some. In the table there are some 45,000 clones, about 72% of which are singletons. The J gene is TRBJ1-1, the V gene TRBV19; D may be TRBD1 (6 bases). The TCR was taken from a young man in good health and CMV-seronegative. Material for sequencing was PBMCs. As DNA, the CDR3 is TGTGCCAGTAGTGTCGTACAGGGCTCTGAAGCTTTCTTT. This encodes CASSVVQGSEAFF.